One T cell receptor beta chain is described in this entry. Its antigen is not known. This sample includes further DNA sequences coding for the same CDR3. The data derive from a study of shared clonotypes between healthy human individuals. Study results and limitations: Sampling was confined to blood; repertoires within tissues likely differ.

Looked up from germline, CDR1 is KGHSH and CDR2 is LQKENI. CDR3 length equals 13 residues. The germline V and J ends were trimmed by 3 bases and 4 bases, with 7 bases remaining between them. The data were produced by immunoSEQ multiplex PCR, yet TCRdb's version contains in-frame clones alone and is incomplete. The sample yields around 2.5 million clones, over 85% seen once. This rearrangement joins TRBV18 to TRBJ2-1, with D hard to call. The TCR sequence derives from a man younger than 30 in good health. Some clones in this sample may be carry-over from other donors' samples. Sequenced sample: naive CD4+ T cells from PBMCs. Subset noted: CD45RA+ positively selected. The CDR3, as DNA: TGTGCCAGCTCACCTCCGTCGTACAATGAGCAGTTCTTC. Translated: CASSPPSYNEQFF.